This is a list of T cell receptor beta chains from one sample in a study of T cell changes during pregnancy in multiple sclerosis. Using immunoSEQ multiplex PCR, the repertoire was profiled, and TCRdb retains in-frame clones only, with some absent. Among approximately 60,000 clones listed, 80% to 90% were seen once. Sequenced material: peripheral blood from another person, used as feeder cells. Every receptor here comes from a human donor whose cells served as feeder cells for cultures in a pregnancy study. Both conserved end residues are part of each CDR3. A D gene is named only where the DNA matches it firmly. Clone size is stated in some rows and not others, as once, few, many or a class when expanded.

d_gene	v_gene	j_gene	abundance	CDR3aa	CDR3nt
TRBD2	TRBV30	TRBJ2-5	NA	CAWSVLAETQYF	TGTGCCTGGAGTGTACTAGCGGAGACCCAGTACTTC
NA	TRBV2	TRBJ2-2	NA	CASSYHRAGELFF	TGTGCCAGCAGCTACCACAGGGCCGGGGAGCTGTTTTTT
NA	TRBV29-1	TRBJ2-7	NA	CSVEDRASYEQYF	TGCAGCGTTGAAGACCGGGCCTCCTACGAGCAGTACTTC
NA	TRBV9	TRBJ1-5	NA	CASGDNNQPQHF	TGTGCCAGCGGGGACAACAATCAGCCCCAGCATTTT
NA	TRBV5-1	TRBJ1-1	NA	CASSGGRMLNTEAFF	TGCGCCAGCAGCGGAGGGCGCATGCTGAACACTGAAGCTTTCTTT
NA	TRBV30	TRBJ1-1	NA	CAWSASLGNTEAFF	TGTGCCTGGAGTGCATCGTTGGGAAACACTGAAGCTTTCTTT
TRBD1	TRBV27	TRBJ2-7	NA	CASSLTRGRGSANEQYF	TGTGCCAGCAGTTTAACCAGGGGGCGCGGGTCGGCGAACGAGCAGTACTTC
NA	TRBV9	TRBJ1-6	NA	CASSPGGSPLHF	TGTGCCAGCAGCCCTGGCGGTTCACCCCTCCACTTT
TRBD1	TRBV9	TRBJ1-1	NA	CASSAGQLGEAEAFF	TGTGCCAGCAGCGCGGGACAGTTGGGTGAGGCTGAAGCTTTCTTT
TRBD2	TRBV15	TRBJ2-3	NA	CATSRSGLATDTQYF	TGTGCCACCAGCAGATCCGGACTAGCTACAGATACGCAGTATTTT
TRBD2	TRBV9	TRBJ2-1	NA	CASSRMGSGGAWEQFF	TGTGCCAGCAGCAGGATGGGTAGCGGGGGGGCGTGGGAGCAGTTCTTC
NA	TRBV10-3	TRBJ2-1	NA	CAISESARGAYNEQFF	TGTGCCATCAGTGAGTCGGCTCGTGGGGCCTACAATGAGCAGTTCTTC
TRBD1	TRBV2	TRBJ1-1	NA	CASERQGNTEAFF	TGTGCCAGCGAGAGACAGGGCAACACTGAAGCTTTCTTT
TRBD1	TRBV7-2	TRBJ1-3	NA	CASSLVGRGNTIYF	TGTGCCAGCAGCTTAGTAGGCAGGGGGAACACCATATATTTT
NA	TRBV7-9	TRBJ1-5	NA	CASSLVGQPQHF	TGTGCCAGCAGCTTAGTGGGCCAGCCCCAGCATTTT
NA	TRBV20-1	TRBJ1-1	NA	CSARPGTEAFF	TGCAGTGCTAGGCCTGGCACTGAAGCTTTCTTT
NA	TRBV7-6	TRBJ2-7	NA	CASSLFGIEEQYF	TGTGCCAGCAGCTTATTCGGGATAGAAGAGCAGTACTTC
NA	TRBV15	TRBJ1-4	NA	CATSRDLPGGNPEKLFF	TGTGCCACCAGCAGAGATCTCCCTGGGGGCAACCCTGAAAAACTGTTTTTT
TRBD1	TRBV9	TRBJ2-7	NA	CASSVGQGASYEQYF	TGTGCCAGCAGCGTAGGACAGGGGGCTTCCTACGAGCAGTACTTC
NA	TRBV6-1	TRBJ2-1	once	CASSESGNEQFF	TGTGCCAGCAGTGAATCCGGGAATGAGCAGTTCTTC
NA	TRBV10-2	TRBJ1-5	few	CASSYSYSNQPQHF	TGCGCCAGCAGCTACAGTTATAGCAATCAGCCCCAGCATTTT
NA	TRBV30	TRBJ1-3	NA	CAWSLKGGNTIYF	TGTGCCTGGAGTCTAAAGGGGGGAAACACCATATATTTT
TRBD1	TRBV30	TRBJ1-2	NA	CAWSVGQGAPGYTF	TGTGCCTGGAGTGTGGGGCAGGGGGCGCCTGGCTACACCTTC
NA	TRBV30	TRBJ2-1	NA	CAWSGLAEQFF	TGTGCCTGGAGTGGCCTAGCCGAGCAGTTCTTC
TRBD1	TRBV6-5	TRBJ2-3	NA	CASSHRTGGTDTQYF	TGTGCCAGCAGTCACCGGACAGGGGGCACAGATACGCAGTATTTT
TRBD1	TRBV28	TRBJ1-5	NA	CASRNRDRGYSNQPQHF	TGTGCCAGCAGGAACCGGGACAGGGGTTATAGCAATCAGCCCCAGCATTTT
NA	TRBV15	TRBJ1-3	few	CATSRDRNTIYF	TGTGCCACCAGCAGAGATCGAAACACCATATATTTT
NA	TRBV5-4	TRBJ2-3	NA	CASSPDAGRDTQYF	TGTGCCAGCAGCCCGGACGCCGGGAGAGATACGCAGTATTTT
NA	TRBV11-2	TRBJ2-1	NA	CASSLSIRGNEQFF	TGTGCCAGCAGCTTAAGTATTCGGGGCAATGAGCAGTTCTTC
NA	TRBV7-8	TRBJ2-2	NA	CASSLVAINTGELFF	TGTGCCAGCAGCTTAGTAGCGATCAACACCGGGGAGCTGTTTTTT
NA	TRBV5-4	TRBJ1-1	NA	CASSREEGNTEAFF	TGTGCCAGCAGCCGGGAGGAGGGTAACACTGAAGCTTTCTTT
NA	TRBV6-1	TRBJ1-6	once	CASSEVRGGSPLHF	TGTGCCAGCAGTGAAGTCAGGGGCGGGTCACCCCTCCACTTT
NA	TRBV5-4	TRBJ1-2	NA	CASSGRPDPNYGYTF	TGTGCCAGCAGCGGTCGTCCGGACCCTAACTATGGCTACACCTTC
TRBD2	TRBV19	TRBJ2-7	NA	CASRTSGTDEQYF	TGTGCCAGTAGGACTAGCGGGACTGACGAGCAGTACTTC
NA	TRBV11-3	TRBJ2-2	NA	CASSPTTERPNTGELFF	TGTGCCAGCAGCCCCACGACAGAGAGACCGAACACCGGGGAGCTGTTTTTT
TRBD2	TRBV28	TRBJ2-5	NA	CASSSTTSGQETQYF	TGTGCCAGCAGTTCCACCACTAGCGGCCAAGAGACCCAGTACTTC
NA	TRBV14	TRBJ1-2	NA	CASSHGPSYGYTF	TGTGCCAGCAGCCATGGGCCGTCCTATGGCTACACCTTC
TRBD1	TRBV6-5	TRBJ1-6	NA	CASSLDRVNNSPLHF	TGTGCCAGCAGTTTGGACAGGGTAAATAATTCACCCCTCCACTTT
NA	TRBV19	TRBJ1-2	NA	CASTLPAAGYGYTF	TGTGCCAGTACCCTTCCGGCGGCGGGTTACGGCTACACCTTC
NA	TRBV14	TRBJ1-3	few	CASSQIGNTIYF	TGTGCCAGCAGCCAGATAGGAAACACCATATATTTT
NA	TRBV6-1	TRBJ2-2	NA	CASPNREKGTGELFF	TGTGCCAGCCCTAACCGGGAGAAGGGCACCGGGGAGCTGTTTTTT
NA	TRBV5-6	TRBJ1-2	NA	CASSLGGAGYTF	TGTGCCAGCAGCTTAGGGGGTGCGGGCTACACCTTC
TRBD1	TRBV11-2	TRBJ1-1	NA	CASSLRTGGGMNTEAFF	TGTGCCAGCAGCCTCCGGACAGGGGGAGGCATGAACACTGAAGCTTTCTTT
NA	TRBV7-9	TRBJ2-3	NA	CASSLVPRDTDTQYF	TGTGCCAGCAGCTTAGTACCCCGCGACACAGATACGCAGTATTTT
NA	TRBV28	TRBJ1-1	NA	CASSFSGGKMNTEAFF	TGTGCCAGCAGTTTCTCGGGGGGAAAAATGAACACTGAAGCTTTCTTT
NA	TRBV28	TRBJ1-1	NA	CASSSGQGLRTEAFF	TGTGCCAGCAGCTCCGGGCAGGGACTCCGCACTGAAGCTTTCTTT